The T cell receptor beta chain described here comes from a study of CD4+ T cells in melanoma. Data came from immunoSEQ multiplex PCR; TCRdb stores just in-frame clones and leaves some out. The data hold about 55,000 clones, with approximately 70% observed a single time. Germline V gene lookup returns CDR1 MDHEN and CDR2 SYDVKM. The CDR3 is 15 residues long. The ends were cut back, 5 bases at V and 0 bases at J, with 11 bases in the middle. The sequenced sample was tumor tissue. The TCR sequence derives from a human donor with melanoma. This sequence joins TRBV28 and TRBJ1-5; D unclear. As DNA, the CDR3 is TGTGCCAGCAGTATGGACTATTATAGCAATCAGCCCCAGCATTTT. This gives the protein CASSMDYYSNQPQHF.